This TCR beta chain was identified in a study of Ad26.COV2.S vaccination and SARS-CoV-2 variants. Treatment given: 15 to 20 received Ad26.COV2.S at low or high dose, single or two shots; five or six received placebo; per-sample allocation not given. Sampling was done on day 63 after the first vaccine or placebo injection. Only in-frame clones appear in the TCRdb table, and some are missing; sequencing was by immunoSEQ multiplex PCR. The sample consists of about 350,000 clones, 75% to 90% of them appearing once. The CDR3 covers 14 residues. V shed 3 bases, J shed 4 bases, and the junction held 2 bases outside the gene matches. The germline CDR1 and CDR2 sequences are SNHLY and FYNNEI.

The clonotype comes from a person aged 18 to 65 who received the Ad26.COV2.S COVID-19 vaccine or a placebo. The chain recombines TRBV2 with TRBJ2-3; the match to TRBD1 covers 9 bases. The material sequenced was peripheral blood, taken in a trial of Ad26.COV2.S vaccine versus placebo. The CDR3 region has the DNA TGTGCCAGCAGTGACCGACAGGGGGCAGATACGCAGTATTTT. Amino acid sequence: CASSDRQGADTQYF.